This T cell receptor (beta chain) came from a study of T cell changes during pregnancy in multiple sclerosis. The repertoire was sequenced with immunoSEQ multiplex PCR; TCRdb's copy has only in-frame clones and lacks some. This table has tens of thousands of clones, around 90% appearing once. CDR1 and CDR2 from the germline V gene are SGHTA and FQGTGA. The CDR3 runs to 14 residues. V gave up 5 bases and J gave up 4 bases, with 14 bases separating them. Only a few counts were recorded for this clone. This clonotype originated in a female donor in good health, enrolled as a control in a pregnancy study. Sample: peripheral blood, taken after pregnancy. The rearrangement uses TRBV7-3 and TRBJ1-1; D unresolved. This CDR3 is CASSLDEVLTEAFF. The CDR3 bases are TGTGCCAGCAGCCTCGACGAGGTGCTCACTGAAGCTTTCTTT.